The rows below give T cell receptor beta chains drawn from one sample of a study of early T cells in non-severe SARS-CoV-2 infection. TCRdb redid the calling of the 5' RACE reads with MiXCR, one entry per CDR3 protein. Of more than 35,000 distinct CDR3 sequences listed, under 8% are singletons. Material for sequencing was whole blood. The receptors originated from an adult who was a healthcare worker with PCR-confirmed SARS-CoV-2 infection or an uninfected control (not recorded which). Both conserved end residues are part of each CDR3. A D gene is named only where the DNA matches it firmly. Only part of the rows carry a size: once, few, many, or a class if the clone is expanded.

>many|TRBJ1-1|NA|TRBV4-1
TGCGCCAGCAGCCACCCAGACAGGGAAGCTTTCTTT
CASSHPDREAFF
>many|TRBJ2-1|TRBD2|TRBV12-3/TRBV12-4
TGTGCCAGCAGTCCAGGGACTAGCGGGGCTTACAATGAGCAGTTCTTC
CASSPGTSGAYNEQFF
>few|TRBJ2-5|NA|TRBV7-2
TGTGCCAGCAGCTTATGGGGGGAGCAAGAGACCCAGTACTTC
CASSLWGEQETQYF
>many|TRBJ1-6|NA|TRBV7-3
TGTGCCAGCAGCCGTGACGGAACTAATTCACCCCTCCACTTT
CASSRDGTNSPLHF
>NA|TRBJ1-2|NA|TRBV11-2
TGTGCCAGCAGCTTAGACAGGGGCGGCTACACCTTC
CASSLDRGGYTF
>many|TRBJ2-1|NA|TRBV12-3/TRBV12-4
TGTGCCAGCAGTTTTAGAGGAACTAATGAGCAGTTCTTC
CASSFRGTNEQFF
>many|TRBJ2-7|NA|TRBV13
TGTGCCAGCAGCTTAGGACAGGGTATCCGCGAGCAGTACTTC
CASSLGQGIREQYF
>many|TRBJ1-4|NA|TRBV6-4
TGTGCCAGCAGTGACGCCGCCCAAGGGCTCAGCGCCGAAAAACTGTTTTTT
CASSDAAQGLSAEKLFF
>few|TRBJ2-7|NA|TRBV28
TGTGCCAGCAGTCGGGGTCAAAGCTACGAGCAGTACTTC
CASSRGQSYEQYF
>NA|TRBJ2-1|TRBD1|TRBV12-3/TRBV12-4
TGTGCCAGCAGCCCCAAGGACAGGGTGCTAACAAATGAGCAGTTCTTC
CASSPKDRVLTNEQFF
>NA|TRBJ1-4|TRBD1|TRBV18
TGTGCCAGCTCACCGAGGACAGGAGGTGAAAAACTGTTTTTT
CASSPRTGGEKLFF
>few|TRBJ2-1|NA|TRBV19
TGTGCCAGTAGAGATTCTAGCTCGAGCTCCTACAATGAGCAGTTCTTC
CASRDSSSSSYNEQFF
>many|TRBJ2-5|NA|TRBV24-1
TGTGCCACCAGTGATCCCTCCAAGCCGGAGACCCAGTACTTC
CATSDPSKPETQYF
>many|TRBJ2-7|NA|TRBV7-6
TGTGCCAGCAGCCCGGGGTCCCGGGGCCGGGGGTACGAGCAGTACTTC
CASSPGSRGRGYEQYF
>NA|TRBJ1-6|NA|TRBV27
TGTGCCAGCAGTTTGGTTGATTCACCCCTCCACTTT
CASSLVDSPLHF
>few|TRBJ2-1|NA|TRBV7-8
TGTGCCAGCAGCTTAAGTGGGCCAGGCCAATACAATGAGCAGTTCTTC
CASSLSGPGQYNEQFF
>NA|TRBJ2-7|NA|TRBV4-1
TGCGCCAGCAGCCCCCGGCGGGGAAAATACGAGCAGTACTTC
CASSPRRGKYEQYF
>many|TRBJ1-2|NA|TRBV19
TGTGCCAGTAGTATTGACTGGGATTCGTATGGCTACACCTTC
CASSIDWDSYGYTF
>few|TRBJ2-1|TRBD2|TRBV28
TGTGCCAGCACGACTAGCGGGAACAATGAGCAGTTCTTC
CASTTSGNNEQFF
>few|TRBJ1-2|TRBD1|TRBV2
TGTGCCAGCAGAAGGACAGGGGTGGATGGCTACACCTTC
CASRRTGVDGYTF
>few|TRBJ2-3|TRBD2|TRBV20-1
TGCAGTGCGCTGTTGGCGGGAGCGGATACGCAGTATTTT
CSALLAGADTQYF
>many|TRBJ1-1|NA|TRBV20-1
TGCAGTGCTAGTCGCCGGGTTGGCACTGAAGCTTTCTTT
CSASRRVGTEAFF
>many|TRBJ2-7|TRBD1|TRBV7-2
TGTGCCAGCAGCTTAGAACCAGGGGGCGCGGAGCAGTACTTC
CASSLEPGGAEQYF
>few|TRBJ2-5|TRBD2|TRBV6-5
TGTGCCAGCAGTTACGGTAGCGGGGTTAGCAGAGAGACCCAGTACTTC
CASSYGSGVSRETQYF